The clone carrying this TCR beta chain was seen a few times. Its matching antigen is unknown. The record originates from a study of T cells after yellow fever vaccination. General study points: Reappearance after the booster was seen for most primary-vaccination clones, at 95% to 96% CD4 and 70% to 90% CD8. Weaker, the secondary response had a peak occurring faster, on day 5 versus 15.

The CDR3 has 13 amino acids. V was pared by 2 bases and J by 4 bases, with 8 bases between. The germline V gene encodes CDR1 LGHNA and CDR2 YSLEER. The TCR cDNA carried a universal primer site and UMIs from 5'RACE template switching. Each CDR3 protein is one row after TCRdb ran MiXCR on the 5' RACE reads. The sample shows hundreds of thousands of distinct CDR3 sequences, roughly 12% of them seen only once. The sequence was obtained from a man under 40 who received the YFV17D yellow fever vaccine. The chain has TRBV4-3 and TRBJ2-5, with D unresolved. Source: PBMCs, taken on the day of the yellow fever booster vaccination. The CDR3 here is CASSQSHGETQYF. CDR3 nucleotide sequence: TGCGCCAGCAGCCAAAGCCACGGAGAGACCCAGTACTTC.